A single sample gave rise to the 17 T cell receptor beta chains below, sequenced in a study of shared clonotypes between healthy human individuals. The repertoire was sequenced with immunoSEQ multiplex PCR; TCRdb's copy has only in-frame clones and lacks some. The top ten clones hold under 0.65% of a sample with some 1,100,000 clones, approximately 80% of them seen once. Sequencing used memory CD4+ T cells from PBMCs. The subset was: CD45RA-negative fraction. These receptor sequences come from a man between 18 and 35 years old in good health. Some clones in this sample may be carry-over from other donors' samples.

About this clone itself: This clone may be a read error of a much larger clone one base away. Different DNA sequences within this sample yield the same CDR3. This chain links TRBV11-1 with TRBJ2-7; 11 nucleotides match TRBD2. After removal of 5 bases from V and 4 bases from J, the junction contained 4 bases not matched to a gene. The CDR3 loop spans 14 amino acids. The germline CDR1 and CDR2 sequences are SGHAT and FQDESV (reference sequence). The CDR3 nucleotides are TGTGCCAGCAGCCCGGGACTAGCGGATTACGAGCAGTACTTC. It codes for CASSPGLADYEQYF.

This clone was counted between two and nine times. The CDR3 nucleotides read TGTGCCAGCAGTGGCAGGGTCGGATATGGCTACACCTTC. Translation gives CASSGRVGYGYTF. The chain combines TRBV6-1 with TRBJ1-2, with a possible D match to TRBD1 (5 bases). Looked up from germline, CDR1 is MNHNS and CDR2 is SASEGT. Trimming stripped 4 bases from V and 5 bases from J, with 11 bases between. The CDR3 covers 13 residues.

The chain couples TRBV5-4 to TRBJ1-1; D remains unclear. The CDR3 runs 15 residues. Trimming cost V 4 bases and J 2 bases, with 15 bases left between them. The germline V gene encodes CDR1 SGHNT and CDR2 YYREEE (reference sequence). CDR3 DNA: TGTGCCAGCAGCCCTCGGACGGATGGTAACACTGAAGCTTTCTTT. Residues: CASSPRTDGNTEAFF.

Written as DNA, the CDR3 is TGTGCCAGCAGTTCCCCCAAAATCCGGCCCAAAGAGACCCAGTACTTC. It yields the protein CASSSPKIRPKETQYF. The chain is built from TRBV28 and TRBJ2-5, with unresolved D. This CDR3 spans 16 amino acids. The V and J ends lost 4 bases and 3 bases respectively, with 18 bases between them. The V gene's germline CDR1 is MDHEN and CDR2 SYDVKM.

The chain carries TRBV9 and TRBJ1-1, with 7 bases matching TRBD1. J lost 1 base, V lost 4 bases, and 16 bases had no gene match. Germline V gene data show CDR1 as SGDLS and CDR2 as YYNGEE. This CDR3 has 18 amino acids. The CDR3 here is CASSPFARYRGQNTEAFF. The CDR3 coding sequence is TGTGCCAGCAGCCCCTTTGCCCGTTATAGGGGGCAGAACACTGAAGCTTTCTTT.

The V and J genes are TRBV7-8 and TRBJ2-5, with 8 bases identical to TRBD2. The CDR3 runs to 16 residues. From germline, CDR1 is SGHVS and CDR2 FQNEAQ. J was trimmed by 3 bases and V by 1 base; bases with no gene match: 7. The CDR3 loop reads CASSLGVSGIEETQYF. CDR3 nucleotide sequence: TGTGCCAGCAGCTTAGGAGTTAGCGGGATCGAAGAGACCCAGTACTTC.

The rearrangement uses TRBV6-5 and TRBJ2-2; D is possibly TRBD2 (6 bases). This CDR3 has 13 amino acids. V gave up 6 bases and J gave up 7 bases, with 12 bases separating them. Looked up from germline, CDR1 is MNHEY and CDR2 is SVGAGI. The CDR3: CASSPRRDGELFF. For the CDR3, the DNA is TGTGCCAGCAGCCCCCGGCGGGACGGGGAGCTGTTTTTT.

The chain combines TRBV20-1 with TRBJ2-5; maybe TRBD2 (5 bases). The ends were cut back, 4 bases at V and 8 bases at J, with 11 bases in the middle. Germline V CDR1 and CDR2: DFQATT, SNEGSKA (reference sequence). This CDR3 spans 11 amino acids. CDR3 residues: CSAKYPGTQYF. CDR3 bases: TGCAGTGCTAAATACCCGGGAACCCAGTACTTC.

J is TRBJ1-1 and V is TRBV6-5; TRBD1 agrees at 12 bases. The CDR3 is made up of 15 amino acids. Germline V gene sequence: CDR1 MNHEY, CDR2 SVGAGI. Trimming took 8 bases from V and 5 from J; bases not matched to a gene: 9. As DNA, the CDR3 is TGTGCCAGCTCGGGGGACAGGGGGCGTTCGACTGAAGCTTTCTTT. Translated, it gives CASSGDRGRSTEAFF.

This chain links TRBV29-1 with TRBJ1-6, with TRBD1 identical over 7 bases. Germline trimming cut 6 bases from V and 8 bases from J; bases unmatched to any gene: 7. CDR3 length: 13 residues. Germline V gives CDR1 SQVTM, CDR2 ANQGSEA. This CDR3 reads CSVMRGPDSPLHF. The CDR3 nucleotides read TGCAGCGTCATGAGGGGGCCGGATTCACCCCTCCACTTT. Using reference TRBV29-1 and TRBJ1-6 for the parts outside the CDR3, the full variable domain is SAVISQKPSRDICQRGTSLTIQCQVDSQVTMMFWYRQQPGQSLTLIATANQGSEATYESGFVIDKFPISRPNLTFSTLTVSNMSPEDSSIYLCSVMRGPDSPLHFGNGTRLTVT.

The gene calls are TRBV5-6 and TRBJ2-5; D uncertain. The CDR3 loop spans 12 amino acids. CDR1 is SGHDT, CDR2 YYEEEE, per germline. Trimming cost V 5 bases and J 10 bases, with 15 bases left between them. This chain's CDR3 is CASSRNSRDQYF. As DNA, the CDR3 is TGTGCCAGCAGTAGGAACAGCCGAGACCAGTACTTC.

The chain uses TRBV5-1 and TRBJ2-3; perhaps TRBD2 as D (6 bases). V lost 4 bases and J 5 bases, leaving 14 bases between the germline ends. Germline loops: CDR1 SGHRS, CDR2 YFSETQ. CDR3 length equals 14 residues. CDR3 nucleotides: TGCGCCAGCAGCCCGGGACTTGGGGGAGATACGCAGTATTTT. It is translated as CASSPGLGGDTQYF.

In this sample, this clone turned up a few times. The chain employs TRBV4-2 and TRBJ2-7; D gene unclear. V was cut by 4 bases and J by 2 bases, with 12 bases left in between. CDR1 and CDR2 (germline): LGHNA, YNFKEQ. This CDR3 has 14 residues. The CDR3 sequence: CASSPGRFPYEQYF. The CDR3 DNA follows: TGTGCCAGCAGCCCGGGCAGGTTTCCCTACGAGCAGTACTTC.

The chain joins TRBV6-1 to TRBJ1-6; tentative D call: TRBD1 (6 bases). Between the trimmed V and J ends, which lost 2 bases and 0 bases, there was a span of 14 bases. CDR1 and CDR2 from the germline V gene are MNHNS and SASEGT. This CDR3 is 18 amino acids long. This chain's CDR3 is CASSERGGGFSYNSPLHF. Here the CDR3 DNA reads TGTGCCAGCAGTGAACGTGGAGGGGGTTTCTCCTATAATTCACCCCTCCACTTT.

V usage is TRBV4-1 and J usage is TRBJ1-4; 7 nucleotides align to TRBD1. CDR1 is MGHRA and CDR2 is YSYEKL in the germline V gene. V dropped 4 bases and J dropped 8; count of bases not matched to a gene: 10. The CDR3 runs 15 residues. The CDR3 DNA reads as TGCGCCAGCAGCCCTGCAGGGGGGCTGGGCGAAAAACTGTTTTTT. Translating it yields CASSPAGGLGEKLFF.

The V and J genes are TRBV6-1 and TRBJ2-7, with 7 bases matching TRBD1. V gave up 0 bases and J gave up 0 bases; unmatched junction bases: 5. Germline CDR1 reads MNHNS; CDR2 reads SASEGT. The length of the CDR3 is 16 residues. The CDR3 sequence is CASSEAWGQSSYEQYF. The CDR3 nucleotides read TGTGCCAGCAGTGAAGCGTGGGGACAGAGCTCCTACGAGCAGTACTTC.

The chain has TRBV9 and TRBJ1-5, with a tentative D call TRBD1 (6 bases). The CDR3 spans 15 residues. Germline assignment: CDR1 SGDLS and CDR2 YYNGEE. The germline V and J ends were trimmed by 3 bases and 0 bases, with 10 bases remaining between them. CDR3 coding DNA: TGTGCCAGCAGCGCGGGGGGGCTTAGCAATCAGCCCCAGCATTTT. This gives the protein CASSAGGLSNQPQHF.